The clone carrying this TCR beta chain occurred once. Assay used: immunoSEQ multiplex PCR; TCRdb lists only in-frame clones, some missing. Of some 110,000 clones in the sample, 85% were seen once. These data belong to a study of blood T cell repertoires in COVID-19. V lost 5 bases, J lost 1 base, and 8 bases lay in between. The CDR3 consists of 13 residues. CDR1 and CDR2 (germline): SGHTA, FQGNSA. The V gene is TRBV7-2, the J gene TRBJ2-5; no clear D gene. Input material: peripheral blood. The clonotype was recovered from a man aged 35 to 55 with acute or convalescent COVID-19. This chain's CDR3 is CASSPRVQETQYF. The CDR3 DNA follows: TGTGCCAGCAGCCCCCGAGTCCAAGAGACCCAGTACTTC.